This TCR beta chain stems from a study of breast tumors, draining lymph nodes, adjacent tissues. MiXCR, run by TCRdb on the multiplex PCR reads, gives a single entry per CDR3 protein. This sample yields about 19,000 distinct CDR3 sequences, of which 43% are seen a single time; around 21% belongs to the top ten. Comment on this clonotype: Its antigen remains unidentified.

CDR3 size: 14 residues. Germline-derived CDR1 and CDR2 are KGHDR and SFDVKD. The V end lost 6 bases, the J end lost 2 bases, and 13 bases lay between the germline ends. Study results and caveats: Tumor repertoires ranked between lymph nodes and nontumor tissue in diversity, with V and J gene preferences. Luminal-like breast cancer showed significantly greater tumor-nontumor repertoire similarity than basal-like breast cancer did. Data fit most tumor T cells coming from lymph node, expanding in tumor. The lymph node origin of tumor T cells was framed as consistent with a hypothesis, not demonstrated.

The source of this sequence is a female donor with breast cancer. Some clones in this sample may be carry-over from other donors' samples. Sequenced material: breast tumor tissue. The chain is built from TRBV24-1 and TRBJ2-7; perhaps TRBD2 as D (6 bases). The CDR3 DNA follows: TGTGCCACCAGTCGGGTAGCGGTTGCCTACGAGCAGTACTTC. Its protein product is CATSRVAVAYEQYF.